This entry features one T cell receptor beta chain sequence. The antigen is undetermined. Using immunoSEQ multiplex PCR, the repertoire was profiled, and TCRdb retains in-frame clones only, with some absent. In the table there are 250,000 to 350,000 clones, approximately 76% of which are singletons. The CDR3 consists of 12 residues. Germline V gives CDR1 MDHEN, CDR2 SYDVKM. The V gene lost 8 bases and the J gene lost 6 bases, with 14 bases spanning the gap. The sample comes from a study of cytotoxic CD8 clonotypes in ibrutinib-treated CLL. The study's findings and limits: Public clonotypes were uncommon and contracted or stayed stable on treatment. Age-matched healthy donor levels were exceeded by baseline clonality, which tracked circulating CD8+ T-cell counts.

The source was PBMCs, collected at disease progression, from a patient treated with ibrutinib. This TCR was recovered from a human donor with chronic lymphocytic leukemia. The chain is built from TRBV28 and TRBJ2-7; a possible D gene is TRBD2 (6 bases). The CDR3 region is CASGGRPSEQYF. CDR3 in DNA: TGTGCCAGCGGTGGGAGGCCCTCCGAGCAGTACTTC.